This section outlines one T cell receptor beta chain sequence together with its context. The antigen is not known. The sample comes from a study of blood T cells in healthy people across ages. Findings and limits, study-wide: The diversity estimates, figures obtained from one million T cells, were considered underestimates. Per million T cells, TCR beta diversity dropped about linearly as age rose.

The CDR3 is 14 amino acids. V was trimmed by 2 bases and J by 5 bases, leaving 13 bases between them. Per germline, CDR1 KGHSH and CDR2 LQKENI. Then a second PCR, running roughly 6 to 11 cycles, was carried out with a sample-barcoded 5' primer and a J-beta primer mix. MiXCR, applied by TCRdb to the 5' RACE reads, yields one record per CDR3 protein. The sample shows some 890,000 distinct CDR3 sequences, roughly 28% of them seen only once. These data also featured in a second study, about T cells of mothers and their children. That source notes: M1S, a second-PCR primer, added sample barcodes and 2-4 random nucleotides.

This sequence originates from a woman aged 40-49 years in good health. Sequencing was done on a sample of blood. The rearrangement joins TRBV18 to TRBJ2-7, with D possibly called TRBD1 or TRBD2 (5 bases each). The CDR3 here is CASSPSVRDDEQYF. CDR3 DNA sequence: TGTGCCAGCTCACCATCTGTCAGGGACGACGAGCAGTACTTC.